This T cell receptor beta chain was recorded in a study of cytomegalovirus exposure and HLA in healthy donors. Study results and limitations: Among TCR beta chains, those listed as cytomegalovirus-associated numbered about 150. Published work reported that the classifier diagnosed cytomegalovirus status with high specificity and sensitivity.

About this clone: The antigen remains unidentified.

The PCR had 60 Vbeta and 13 Jbeta primers. This table comes from immunoSEQ multiplex PCR, and its TCRdb copy is limited to in-frame clones, with some not included. The table lists approximately 160,000 clones, about 77% of them singletons. The germline V gene encodes CDR1 ENHRY and CDR2 SYGVKD. The CDR3 has 17 amino acids. The V and J ends lost 0 bases and 0 bases, in that order; junction bases with no gene match: 4. V gene TRBV10-3 combines with J gene TRBJ2-2; 7 nucleotides match TRBD1. The TCR originated in a woman aged 40 to 50 in good health and CMV-seropositive. Sequencing was carried out using PBMCs. The CDR3 region has the DNA TGTGCCATCAGTGAGTCGGTAGGGGGCCCGAACACCGGGGAGCTGTTTTTT. It codes for CAISESVGGPNTGELFF.